The clone carrying this T cell receptor beta chain was seen only once. Its antigen is as yet unknown. This CDR3 is also generated by other DNA sequences in the sample. These data belong to a study of T cell responses to AZD1222 COVID-19 vaccine. Across the whole study: Second-dose recipients at about 4 or about 12 weeks were treated as one pooled group.

Some clones are missing from TCRdb's copy, which holds only in-frame ones; the method was immunoSEQ multiplex PCR. The profile shows around 100,000 clones, 85% to 90% of them singletons. Overall study findings and caveats: Following two doses of AZD1222, Spike-specific TCR breadth and depth rose.

The germline gives CDR1 KGHSH, CDR2 LQKENI. V was shortened by 4 bases and J by 1 base, with 4 bases between the two germline ends. The CDR3 contains 12 residues. Sequenced here: peripheral blood, sampled on day 0 of AZD1222 vaccination. The V call is TRBV18, the J call TRBJ1-2; D remains ambiguous. The clonotype comes from an adult in good health. The CDR3 sequence: CASSLDNYGYTF. Here the CDR3 DNA reads TGTGCCAGCTCACTCGATAACTATGGCTACACCTTC.